These T cell receptor beta chains were read from a single sample in a study of shared clonotypes between healthy human individuals. The data were produced by immunoSEQ multiplex PCR, yet TCRdb's version contains in-frame clones alone and is incomplete. Here the sample spans some 2 million clones, about 95% being singletons. Sequencing was performed on naive CD8+ T cells sorted from blood. These receptors all stem from a man younger than 35 in good health. The CDR3 runs from the conserved cysteine through the conserved F or W. A D gene is named only where the DNA matches it firmly. The listing skips clone size in some rows; elsewhere it reads once, few, many or a size class.

v_gene,d_gene,j_gene,abundance,CDR3aa,CDR3nt
TRBV13,.,TRBJ1-6,once,CASSARVGVSPLHF,TGTGCCAGCAGCGCCAGGGTCGGGGTTTCACCCCTCCACTTT
TRBV10-1,TRBD1,TRBJ2-2,.,CASSQGATGELFF,TGCGCCAGCAGTCAGGGGGCTACCGGGGAGCTGTTTTTT
TRBV27,TRBD2,TRBJ2-1,.,CASSSIWTSGNNNEQFF,TGTGCCAGCAGTTCGATTTGGACTAGCGGGAATAACAATGAGCAGTTCTTC
TRBV5-1,TRBD1,TRBJ2-7,.,CASSFDRDYEQYF,TGCGCCAGCAGCTTTGACAGGGATTACGAGCAGTACTTC
TRBV5-1,TRBD1,TRBJ1-1,.,CASSLVGGQVTPEAFF,TGCGCCAGCAGCTTGGTAGGCGGACAGGTTACACCTGAAGCTTTCTTT
TRBV29-1,.,TRBJ2-7,.,CSVEDTGGAYEQYF,TGCAGCGTTGAAGATACTGGAGGAGCCTACGAGCAGTACTTC
TRBV2,.,TRBJ2-7,.,CASRAPGEGGYEQYF,TGTGCCAGCAGGGCCCCAGGGGAAGGGGGCTACGAGCAGTACTTC
TRBV7-8,.,TRBJ2-7,.,CAIVGTYEQYF,TGTGCCATTGTTGGTACCTACGAGCAGTACTTC
TRBV4-1,.,TRBJ2-7,.,CASSHRAEGEQYF,TGCGCCAGCAGCCATAGGGCAGAAGGGGAGCAGTACTTC
TRBV7-2,.,TRBJ2-2,.,CASSFAGLPNTGELFF,TGTGCCAGCAGCTTTGCTGGACTACCCAACACCGGGGAGCTGTTTTTT
TRBV7-9,.,TRBJ2-1,.,CASRGSVGLAATEQFF,TGTGCCAGCAGGGGCTCAGTCGGGCTAGCTGCTACTGAGCAGTTCTTC
TRBV2,.,TRBJ2-7,.,CASRTPGPGYEQYF,TGTGCCAGCAGGACGCCGGGACCCGGCTACGAGCAGTACTTC
TRBV21-1,.,TRBJ1-2,.,CASSGRPFPDYGYTF,TGTGCCAGCAGCGGACGGCCCTTTCCCGACTATGGCTACACCTTC
TRBV11-3,.,TRBJ2-1,.,CASSFREDTYNEQFF,TGTGCCAGCAGCTTTCGTGAGGACACCTACAATGAGCAGTTCTTC
TRBV6-5,.,TRBJ1-2,.,CASSYVEGDYGYTF,TGTGCCAGCAGTTACGTTGAGGGAGACTATGGCTACACCTTC
TRBV7-9,TRBD2,TRBJ2-1,.,CASSPTGGEQFF,TGTGCCAGCAGCCCGACGGGGGGTGAGCAGTTCTTC
TRBV4-1,TRBD1,TRBJ2-7,.,CASSQDGDRVLDEQYF,TGCGCCAGCAGCCAAGATGGGGACAGGGTGTTAGACGAGCAGTACTTC
TRBV11-2,TRBD2,TRBJ2-7,.,CASSLREAGADEQYF,TGTGCCAGCAGCTTAAGAGAAGCGGGAGCAGACGAGCAGTACTTC
TRBV7-9,.,TRBJ1-1,.,CASSPGPVNTEAFF,TGTGCCAGCAGCCCGGGGCCTGTGAACACTGAAGCTTTCTTT
TRBV2,.,TRBJ2-5,.,CASNPAGAFQETQYF,TGTGCCAGCAACCCCGCAGGGGCTTTCCAAGAGACCCAGTACTTC
TRBV27,TRBD2,TRBJ2-7,.,CASSLDSGGLYEQYF,TGTGCCAGCAGTTTGGATAGCGGGGGGCTCTACGAGCAGTACTTC
TRBV14,.,TRBJ2-7,.,CASSQPGRAYEQYF,TGTGCCAGCAGCCAGCCCGGGAGAGCCTACGAGCAGTACTTC
TRBV9,TRBD2,TRBJ2-3,.,CASSVIAGGGTDTQYF,TGTGCCAGCAGCGTAATAGCGGGAGGCGGAACAGATACGCAGTATTTT
TRBV9,TRBD2,TRBJ2-5,.,CASSVGASGRETQYF,TGTGCCAGCAGCGTAGGGGCTAGCGGGAGGGAGACCCAGTACTTC
TRBV7-9,.,TRBJ1-1,once,CASSPPLRPNTEAFF,TGTGCCAGCAGCCCACCTCTACGGCCGAACACTGAAGCTTTCTTT
TRBV30,.,TRBJ2-7,.,CAWSVQRGNEQYF,TGTGCCTGGAGTGTACAAAGGGGGAACGAGCAGTACTTC
TRBV6-6,.,TRBJ2-7,once,CASRQSFDLRADEQYF,TGTGCCAGCAGGCAAAGCTTCGATTTAAGGGCCGACGAGCAGTACTTC
TRBV13,.,TRBJ1-1,.,CASGGGRSTEAFF,TGTGCCAGCGGCGGGGGGAGGAGCACTGAAGCTTTCTTT
TRBV5-4,.,TRBJ1-2,.,CASSLNDYGYTF,TGTGCCAGCAGCCTTAACGACTATGGCTACACCTTC
TRBV27,TRBD1,TRBJ1-4,.,CASSLLTGGEKLFF,TGTGCCAGCAGTTTATTGACAGGGGGGGAAAAACTGTTTTTT
TRBV2,.,TRBJ1-1,.,CASTQGISSTEAFF,TGTGCCAGCACGCAGGGGATAAGTAGCACTGAAGCTTTCTTT
TRBV5-1,.,TRBJ2-2,.,CASSEDGNANTGELFF,TGCGCCAGCAGCGAGGACGGGAACGCGAACACCGGGGAGCTGTTTTTT
TRBV6-1,TRBD2,TRBJ2-7,once,CASSELTTSGIVEQYF,TGTGCCAGCAGTGAACTCACGACTAGCGGGATCGTCGAGCAGTACTTC
TRBV6-1,TRBD1,TRBJ2-7,.,CASSDRGRAYEQYF,TGTGCCAGCAGCGACAGGGGGCGCGCCTACGAGCAGTACTTC
TRBV4-1,.,TRBJ1-2,.,CASSHTIGDYGYTF,TGCGCCAGCAGCCACACTATAGGGGACTATGGCTACACCTTC
TRBV27,.,TRBJ2-2,.,CASSLTGSITGELFF,TGTGCCAGCAGTTTAACAGGGAGCATCACCGGGGAGCTGTTTTTT
TRBV9,.,TRBJ2-7,.,CASSVEGENYEQYF,TGTGCCAGCAGCGTAGAAGGCGAAAACTACGAGCAGTACTTC
TRBV7-7,.,TRBJ2-2,.,CASSFRNTGELFF,TGTGCTAGCAGCTTCAGAAACACCGGGGAGCTGTTTTTT
TRBV5-4,.,TRBJ2-1,.,CASSLEAPGNEQFF,TGTGCCAGCAGCTTGGAGGCCCCTGGAAATGAGCAGTTCTTC
TRBV6-5,TRBD2,TRBJ2-7,.,CASSSLASGVYEQYF,TGTGCCAGCAGTTCGCTGGCTAGCGGGGTCTACGAGCAGTACTTC
TRBV4-1,.,TRBJ2-2,.,CASSQEGAGQMNTGELFF,TGCGCCAGCAGCCAAGAAGGTGCAGGACAGATGAACACCGGGGAGCTGTTTTTT
TRBV10-2,.,TRBJ2-3,.,CASSEGNTQYF,TGCGCCAGCAGCGAGGGTAATACGCAGTATTTT
TRBV4-1,TRBD2,TRBJ2-1,few,CASSQDLAGVGNEQFF,TGCGCCAGCAGCCAAGACTTAGCGGGAGTTGGGAATGAGCAGTTCTTC
TRBV7-4,.,TRBJ1-5,once,CASSLGGADQPQHF,TGTGCCAGCAGCCTAGGTGGGGCTGATCAGCCCCAGCATTTT
TRBV4-2,.,TRBJ2-2,few,CASSPDRLNTGELFF,TGTGCCAGCAGCCCAGACAGACTGAACACCGGGGAGCTGTTTTTT
TRBV30,TRBD1,TRBJ2-7,.,CAYGQGPYEQYF,TGTGCCTATGGACAGGGCCCCTACGAGCAGTACTTC
TRBV6-5,.,TRBJ1-2,.,CASSYSGYGYTF,TGTGCCAGCAGTTACTCAGGCTACGGCTACACCTTC
TRBV29-1,.,TRBJ2-3,.,CSGASVHASTDTQYF,TGCAGCGGGGCTAGCGTACACGCTAGCACAGATACGCAGTATTTT
TRBV5-1,.,TRBJ2-1,.,CASSGRSGFPENNEQFF,TGCGCCAGCAGCGGGAGAAGCGGATTCCCTGAGAACAATGAGCAGTTCTTC
TRBV7-7,TRBD2,TRBJ2-3,.,CASSLGPETSGSTDTQYF,TGTGCTAGCAGCTTAGGACCCGAGACTAGCGGGAGCACAGATACGCAGTATTTT
TRBV4-1,.,TRBJ1-1,.,CASSQDEGMNTEAFF,TGCGCCAGCAGCCAAGACGAGGGGATGAACACTGAAGCTTTCTTT
TRBV7-3,TRBD2,TRBJ2-1,.,CASSHGLAGGNEQFF,TGTGCCAGCAGCCACGGACTAGCGGGGGGCAATGAGCAGTTCTTC
TRBV27,.,TRBJ2-7,.,CASSYSTLGEQYF,TGTGCCAGCAGCTATTCAACACTGGGCGAGCAGTACTTC
TRBV5-1,TRBD1,TRBJ2-5,.,CASSPTGTGGSETQYF,TGCGCCAGCAGCCCTACTGGGACAGGGGGTTCGGAGACCCAGTACTTC
TRBV7-8,.,TRBJ2-3,once,CASTPKRDTQYF,TGTGCCAGCACCCCCAAACGTGATACGCAGTATTTT
TRBV10-3,.,TRBJ1-2,.,CAISPVQGHANYGYTF,TGTGCCATCAGCCCCGTCCAGGGCCATGCTAACTATGGCTACACCTTC
TRBV9,.,TRBJ2-1,.,CASSEEGGEQFF,TGTGCCAGCAGCGAAGAGGGAGGCGAGCAGTTCTTC
TRBV5-1,.,TRBJ2-7,.,CASSFGRSTYEQYF,TGCGCCAGCAGCTTTGGACGGTCCACCTACGAGCAGTACTTC
TRBV5-1,TRBD1,TRBJ1-1,.,CASSQGQPDTEAFF,TGCGCCAGCAGCCAGGGACAGCCGGACACTGAAGCTTTCTTT